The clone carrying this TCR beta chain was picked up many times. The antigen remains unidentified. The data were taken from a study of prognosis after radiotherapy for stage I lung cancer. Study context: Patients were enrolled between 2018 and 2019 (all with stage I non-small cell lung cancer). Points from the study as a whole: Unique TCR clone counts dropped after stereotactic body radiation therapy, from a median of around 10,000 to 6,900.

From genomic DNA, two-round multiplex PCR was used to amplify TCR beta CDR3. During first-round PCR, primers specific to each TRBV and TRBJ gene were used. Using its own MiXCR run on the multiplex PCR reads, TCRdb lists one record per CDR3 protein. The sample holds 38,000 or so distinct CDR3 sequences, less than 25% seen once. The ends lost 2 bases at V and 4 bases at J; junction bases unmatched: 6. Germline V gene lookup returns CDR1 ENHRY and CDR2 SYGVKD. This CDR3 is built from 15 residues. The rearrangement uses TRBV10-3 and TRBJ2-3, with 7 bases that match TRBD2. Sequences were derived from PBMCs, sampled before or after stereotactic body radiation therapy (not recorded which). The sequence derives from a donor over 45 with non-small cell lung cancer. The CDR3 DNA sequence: TGTGCCATCAGTGAGCGGGGGGACGGGGCAGATACGCAGTATTTT. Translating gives CAISERGDGADTQYF.